This entry lists 10 T cell receptor beta chains sequenced from one sample in a study of siplizumab effects on memory and regulatory T cells (dated by TCRdb to between 2017 and 2020). The receptor library was made with the immunoSEQ multiplex PCR assay. Entries here come from immuneACCESS through TCRdb and include only in-frame sequences with V and J called. Some clones fail to appear in such tables; in the studies checked, an unresolved V gene covers under half of the shortfall, and the cause of the remainder is unknown. This sample holds about 100,000 clones; more than 90% were observed only once. The ten most abundant clones make up 0.15% of the sample. Sequencing input: CD4+ T cells sorted from blood. These receptors all stem from a human donor in good health.

The chain has TRBV5-4 and TRBJ2-3, with D hard to call. CDR1 and CDR2 (germline): SGHNT, YYREEE (reference sequence). The V end was cut by 4 bases, the J end by 1 base, with 4 bases between. The CDR3 spans 12 residues. The CDR3 reads CASSQRTDTQYF. The CDR3, as DNA: TGTGCCAGCAGCCAACGCACAGATACGCAGTATTTT.

The rearrangement uses TRBV7-2 and TRBJ2-3; 7 bases align to TRBD2. V lost 3 bases and J lost 0; bases outside the gene matches: 3. This CDR3 is 15 amino acids long. Germline CDR1 and CDR2: SGHTA and FQGNSA. The CDR3 here is CASSFSGLSTDTQYF. The CDR3 region has the DNA TGTGCCAGCAGCTTTTCGGGACTAAGCACAGATACGCAGTATTTT.

This clone was recorded once. V is TRBV7-2 and J is TRBJ2-1; D is perhaps TRBD2 (6 bases). This CDR3 spans 16 amino acids. Trimming stripped 0 bases from V and 1 base from J, with 10 bases between. Germline-derived CDR1 and CDR2 are SGHTA and FQGNSA. The CDR3 reads CASSLAASESYNEQFF. The DNA of the CDR3 is TGTGCCAGCAGCTTAGCGGCTAGCGAGTCCTACAATGAGCAGTTCTTC.

The chain employs TRBV5-1 and TRBJ2-5; a weak D match, TRBD2 (6 bases). CDR3 size: 12 residues. The germline gives CDR1 SGHRS, CDR2 YFSETQ. V lost 4 bases, J lost 2 bases, and 6 bases lay in between. The CDR3 spells CASSGGQETQYF. The CDR3 DNA sequence: TGCGCCAGCAGCGGGGGGCAAGAGACCCAGTACTTC.

This rearrangement joins TRBV6-1 to TRBJ2-2; possible D gene TRBD1, 5 bases. The CDR3 is made up of 12 amino acids. Trimming took 7 bases from V and 10 from J, leaving 13 bases between them. Per the germline V gene, CDR1 is MNHNS and CDR2 is SASEGT. CDR3 in DNA: TGTGCCAGCAACAGACAGCCCGAGGAGCTGTTTTTT. Amino acid sequence: CASNRQPEELFF.

The gene calls are TRBV2 and TRBJ1-1; D remains ambiguous. The germline CDR1 and CDR2 sequences are SNHLY and FYNNEI. CDR3 length equals 13 residues. Trimming shortened V by 1 base and J by 8 bases, and 11 bases separated the two germline ends. The CDR3 spells CASSEGVAPEAFF. The DNA for the CDR3 is TGTGCCAGCAGTGAAGGGGTGGCACCCGAAGCTTTCTTT.

Concerning this clone: Distinct nucleotide sequences in the sample also encode this CDR3. CDR3 DNA: TGTGCCAGTAGTACGCGAGGGTTCATGAACACTGAAGCTTTCTTT. This encodes CASSTRGFMNTEAFF. V and J are TRBV19 and TRBJ1-1, with D unresolved. Trimming pared 4 bases from V and 0 bases from J, leaving 12 bases between. This CDR3 comprises 15 residues. CDR1 is LNHDA, CDR2 SQIVND, per germline (reference sequence). Drawing the rest from reference TRBV19 and TRBJ1-1, the complete variable domain is DGGITQSPKYLFRKEGQNVTLSCEQNLNHDAMYWYRQDPGQGLRLIYYSQIVNDFQKGDIAEGYSVSREKKESFPLTVTSAQKNPTAFYLCASSTRGFMNTEAFFGQGTRLTVV.

The CDR3 DNA reads as TGTGCTAGTGGCTCTAGCGGGGGCGGGGATACGCAGTATTTT. Protein: CASGSSGGGDTQYF. This rearrangement joins TRBV12-5 to TRBJ2-3; 10 nucleotides line up with TRBD2. The CDR3 is 14 residues long. The ends lost 6 bases at V and 6 bases at J; junction bases unmatched: 6. The germline V gene encodes CDR1 LGHNT and CDR2 FRNRAP.

This clone appeared a single time. This chain connects TRBV30 to TRBJ1-2, with D tentatively TRBD1 (5 bases). Germline V gives CDR1 GTSNPN, CDR2 SVGIG (reference sequence). CDR3 length: 12 amino acids. V lost 1 base and J 4 bases, leaving 7 bases between the germline ends. In nucleotides, the CDR3 is TGTGCCTGGAGTGGGGGCTTCTATGGCTACACCTTC. Protein sequence: CAWSGGFYGYTF. Full variable domain (remainder filled in from reference TRBV30 and TRBJ1-2): SQTIHQWPATLVQPVGSPLSLECTVEGTSNPNLYWYRQAAGRGLQLLFYSVGIGQISSEVPQNLSASRPQDRQFILSSKKLLLSDSGFYLCAWSGGFYGYTFGSGTRLTVV.

The chain employs TRBV29-1 and TRBJ1-2; 7 bases are shared with TRBD1. Trimming cost V 5 bases and J 7 bases; bases outside gene matches: 7. The CDR3 loop spans 12 amino acids. CDR1 is SQVTM, CDR2 ANQGSEA, per germline. CDR3 in amino acids: CSVRQGSAGYTF. The CDR3, as DNA: TGCAGCGTTAGACAGGGATCTGCTGGCTACACCTTC. Full variable domain (rest looked up from reference TRBV29-1 and TRBJ1-2): SAVISQKPSRDICQRGTSLTIQCQVDSQVTMMFWYRQQPGQSLTLIATANQGSEATYESGFVIDKFPISRPNLTFSTLTVSNMSPEDSSIYLCSVRQGSAGYTFGSGTRLTVV.